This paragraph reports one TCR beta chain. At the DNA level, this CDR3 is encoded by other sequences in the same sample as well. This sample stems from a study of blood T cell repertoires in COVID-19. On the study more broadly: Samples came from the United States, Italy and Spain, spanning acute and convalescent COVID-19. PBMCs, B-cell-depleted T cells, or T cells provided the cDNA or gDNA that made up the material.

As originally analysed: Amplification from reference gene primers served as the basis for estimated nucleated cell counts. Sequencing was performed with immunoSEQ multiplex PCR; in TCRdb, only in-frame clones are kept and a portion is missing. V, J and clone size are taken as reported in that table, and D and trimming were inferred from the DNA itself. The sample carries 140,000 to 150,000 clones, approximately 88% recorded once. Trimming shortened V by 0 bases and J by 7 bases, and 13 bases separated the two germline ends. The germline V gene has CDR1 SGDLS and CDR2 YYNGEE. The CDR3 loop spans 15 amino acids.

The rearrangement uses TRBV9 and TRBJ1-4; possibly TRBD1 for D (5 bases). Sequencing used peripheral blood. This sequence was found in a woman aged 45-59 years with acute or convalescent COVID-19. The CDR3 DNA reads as TGTGCCAGCAGCGTAGGGGGCCGTGAAGGTGAAAAACTGTTTTTT. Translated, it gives CASSVGGREGEKLFF.